This is a list of T cell receptor beta chains from one sample in a study of T cells in Graves' hyperthyroidism and ophthalmopathy. In TCRdb, the multiplex PCR reads were re-called with MiXCR into one record per CDR3 protein. Of roughly 500,000 distinct CDR3 sequences in the sample, roughly 45% were seen once. The specimen was peripheral blood or thyroid tissue (not recorded which). The receptors originated from an adult woman with Graves' disease, either hyperthyroidism or ophthalmopathy (not recorded which). Both conserved end residues are part of each CDR3. The D gene is left open where the match is weak. A clone size is listed for some rows: how often the clone was seen (once, few, many), or a class if it is expanded.

>many|TRBV3-1|TRBJ1-5|.
CASSGGEAQHF
>.|TRBV7-2|TRBJ1-5|.
CASSLRGHSNQPQHF
>.|TRBV29-1|TRBJ1-1|.
CSVGAGTSTEAFF
>.|TRBV12-3/TRBV12-4|TRBJ1-1|.
CASRVLGMNTEAFF
>.|TRBV20-1|TRBJ1-5|.
CSARDQSGGHQPQHF
>.|TRBV28|TRBJ1-2|.
CASSLTSRDYGYTF
>.|TRBV29-1|TRBJ2-5|.
CSLGGRETQYF
>many|TRBV6-6|TRBJ2-2|.
CASSSQGPYTGELFF
>.|TRBV10-3|TRBJ1-1|.
CAISESAVGTEAFF
>many|TRBV20-1|TRBJ1-1|.
CSARENTEAFF
>many|TRBV19|TRBJ1-5|TRBD1
CASSIGTGSNQPQHF
>few|TRBV10-2|TRBJ1-2|.
CASSEYFTDGYTF
>few|TRBV11-2|TRBJ2-1|.
CASSLMAGSIEQFF
>many|TRBV5-4|TRBJ1-2|TRBD1
CASSTGQAGIGGYTF
>.|TRBV7-8|TRBJ1-6|TRBD1
CASRVTGTDLKAHSPLHF
>.|TRBV9|TRBJ1-6|.
CASSVEGQTNSPLHF
>once|TRBV5-5|TRBJ2-5|.
CASTRTEHQETQYF
>.|TRBV7-9|TRBJ2-5|TRBD2
CASSHRGERETQYF
>.|TRBV4-3|TRBJ1-1|.
CASSQEGLNTEAFF
>.|TRBV7-9|TRBJ2-5|.
CASSTNRVKTQYF
>few|TRBV28|TRBJ1-1|.
CASSLGIPEAFF
>many|TRBV5-1|TRBJ2-5|TRBD1
CASSLGQQETQYF
>.|TRBV19|TRBJ1-5|TRBD1
CATSGTVHYEHF
>.|TRBV7-9|TRBJ2-5|TRBD1
CASSLGGQGVETQYF
>.|TRBV24-1|TRBJ1-4|.
CATSATDRSTNEKLFF
>.|TRBV7-9|TRBJ1-1|TRBD1
CASSLTVTGGNTEAFF
>.|TRBV7-7|TRBJ1-1|.
CASSPIGQGHTEAFF
>.|TRBV2|TRBJ1-1|.
CASNPTEGLYTEAFF
>.|TRBV20-1|TRBJ2-2|.
CSARERSSGELFF
>many|TRBV20-1|TRBJ1-5|TRBD1
CSARRTGDLRGNQPQHF
>once|TRBV11-2|TRBJ1-1|TRBD1
CASSKWTGGSTEAFF
>.|TRBV7-9|TRBJ1-3|.
CASSLGGGSYSGNTIYF
>.|TRBV6-1|TRBJ2-5|.
CASSEAEAQYF
>.|TRBV10-3|TRBJ2-7|TRBD1
CSYSGTGIPYEQYF
>few|TRBV6-5|TRBJ2-7|TRBD1
CASSKQGGHEQYF
>.|TRBV14|TRBJ1-3|.
CASSQAGSSYGNTIYF
>many|TRBV7-9|TRBJ2-3|.
CASSLASGVKDTQYF
>many|TRBV29-1|TRBJ1-1|.
CSVSEGSREAFF
>.|TRBV6-5|TRBJ2-5|.
CASGGGRETQYF
>.|TRBV28|TRBJ2-2|.
CASWGMSGELFF
>many|TRBV2|TRBJ2-2|.
CASSGVVTGELFF